This entry concerns a single T cell receptor beta chain. This specimen belongs to a study of T cell changes during pregnancy in multiple sclerosis. The germline V gene has CDR1 MDHEN and CDR2 SYDVKM. This CDR3 has 14 amino acids. V was pared by 7 bases and J by 2 bases, with 8 bases of the junction left unmatched. The repertoire was sequenced with immunoSEQ multiplex PCR; TCRdb's copy has only in-frame clones and lacks some. The sample shows about 36,000 clones, more than 75% of them seen only once. The chain recombines TRBV28 with TRBJ2-7; 7 bases are a match to TRBD1. The source was CD4+ T cells from peripheral blood mononuclear cells, collected in the first trimester of pregnancy. This receptor was identified in a female donor with multiple sclerosis, enrolled in a pregnancy study. The CDR3 region has the DNA TGTGCCAGCACCCCCCCGGGGACAGCCTACGAGCAGTACTTC. Translating it yields CASTPPGTAYEQYF.